This T cell receptor beta chain is from a study of cytomegalovirus exposure and HLA in healthy donors. The V end lost 1 base, the J end lost 5 bases, and 4 bases lay between the germline ends. Germline CDR1 reads DFQATT; CDR2 reads SNEGSKA (reference sequence). The CDR3 runs to 11 residues. The PCR made use of 60 Vbeta and 13 Jbeta primers. In the study's own analysis: The authors later counted 70 million to 80 million unique TCR beta chains, some 9.9 million of them shared. Assay: immunoSEQ multiplex PCR; the TCRdb copy retains only in-frame clones and omits some. D and trimming were read from the DNA, whereas the V and J calls and clone size are those reported in that table. Among over 110,000 clones listed, 70% to 80% were seen once.

Sequenced sample: PBMCs. This sequence joins TRBV20-1 and TRBJ2-3; no definite D call. This TCR derives from a woman younger than 35 in good health and CMV-seropositive. The CDR3 sequence is CSARAGDTQYF. The CDR3 DNA sequence: TGCAGTGCTAGAGCAGGAGATACGCAGTATTTT.